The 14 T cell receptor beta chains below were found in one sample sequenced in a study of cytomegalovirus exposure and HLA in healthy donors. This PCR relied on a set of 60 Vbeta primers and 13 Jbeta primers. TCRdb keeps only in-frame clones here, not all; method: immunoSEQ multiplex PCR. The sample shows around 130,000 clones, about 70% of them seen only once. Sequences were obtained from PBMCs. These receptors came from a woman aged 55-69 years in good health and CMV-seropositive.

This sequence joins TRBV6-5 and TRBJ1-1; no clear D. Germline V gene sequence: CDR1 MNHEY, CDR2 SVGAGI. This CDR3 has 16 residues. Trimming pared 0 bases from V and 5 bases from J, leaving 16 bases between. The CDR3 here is CASSYSLASLTTEAFF. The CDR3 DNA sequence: TGTGCCAGCAGTTACTCGTTGGCATCCCTGACTACTGAAGCTTTCTTT.

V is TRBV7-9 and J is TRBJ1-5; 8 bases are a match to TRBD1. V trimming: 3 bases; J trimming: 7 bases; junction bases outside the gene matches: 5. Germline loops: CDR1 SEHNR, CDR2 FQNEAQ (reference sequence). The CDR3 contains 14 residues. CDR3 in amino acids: CASSLDRAFQPQHF. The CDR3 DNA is TGTGCCAGCAGCTTGGACAGGGCTTTCCAGCCCCAGCATTTT.

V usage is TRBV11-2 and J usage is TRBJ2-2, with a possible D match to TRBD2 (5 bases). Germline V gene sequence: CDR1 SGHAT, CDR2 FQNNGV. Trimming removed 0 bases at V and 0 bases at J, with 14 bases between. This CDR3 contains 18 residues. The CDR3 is CASSLEKNGESNTGELFF. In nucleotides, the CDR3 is TGTGCCAGCAGCTTAGAAAAGAACGGGGAGTCGAACACCGGGGAGCTGTTTTTT.

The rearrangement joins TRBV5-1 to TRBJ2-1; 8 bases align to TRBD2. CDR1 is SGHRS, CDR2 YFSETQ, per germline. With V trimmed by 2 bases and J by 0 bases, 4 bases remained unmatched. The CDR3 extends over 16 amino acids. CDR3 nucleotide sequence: TGCGCCAGCAGCTTCGTGGCGGGGGGCTCCTACAATGAGCAGTTCTTC. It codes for CASSFVAGGSYNEQFF.

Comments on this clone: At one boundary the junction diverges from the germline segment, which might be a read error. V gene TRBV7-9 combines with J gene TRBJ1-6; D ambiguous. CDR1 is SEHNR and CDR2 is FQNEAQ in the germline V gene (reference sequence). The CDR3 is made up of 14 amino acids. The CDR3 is CSSSPGSYNSPLHF. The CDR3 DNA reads TGTTCCAGCAGCCCCGGCTCCTATAATTCACCCCTCCACTTT.

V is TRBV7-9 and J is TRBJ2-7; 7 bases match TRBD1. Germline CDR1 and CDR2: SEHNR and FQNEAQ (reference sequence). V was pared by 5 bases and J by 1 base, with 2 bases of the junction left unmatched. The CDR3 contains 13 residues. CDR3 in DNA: TGTGCCAGCAGCCAGACAGGGTCCTACGAGCAGTACTTC. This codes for CASSQTGSYEQYF.

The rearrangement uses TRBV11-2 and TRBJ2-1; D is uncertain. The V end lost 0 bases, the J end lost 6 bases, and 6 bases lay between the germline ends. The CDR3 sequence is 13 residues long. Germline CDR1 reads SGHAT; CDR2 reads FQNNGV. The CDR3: CASSLDLPNEQFF. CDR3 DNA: TGTGCCAGCAGCTTAGATCTCCCCAATGAGCAGTTCTTC.

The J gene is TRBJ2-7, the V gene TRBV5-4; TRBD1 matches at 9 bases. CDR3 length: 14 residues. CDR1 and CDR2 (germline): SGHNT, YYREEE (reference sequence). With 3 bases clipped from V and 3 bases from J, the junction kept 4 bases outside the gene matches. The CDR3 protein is CASSSDRGSYEQYF. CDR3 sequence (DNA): TGTGCCAGCAGCTCGGACAGGGGAAGCTACGAGCAGTACTTC. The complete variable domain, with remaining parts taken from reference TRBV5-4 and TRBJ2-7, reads ETGVTQSPTHLIKTRGQQVTLRCSSQSGHNTVSWYQQALGQGPQFIFQYYREEENGRGNFPPRFSGLQFPNYSSELNVNALELDDSALYLCASSSDRGSYEQYFGPGTRLTVT.

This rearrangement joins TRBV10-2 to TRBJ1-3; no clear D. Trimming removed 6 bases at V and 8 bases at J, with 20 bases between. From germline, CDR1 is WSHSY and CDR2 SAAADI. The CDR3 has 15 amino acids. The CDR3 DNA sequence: TGCGCCAGCAGCGTAACCGGGAGCCCGAAGGACACCATATATTTT. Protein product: CASSVTGSPKDTIYF.

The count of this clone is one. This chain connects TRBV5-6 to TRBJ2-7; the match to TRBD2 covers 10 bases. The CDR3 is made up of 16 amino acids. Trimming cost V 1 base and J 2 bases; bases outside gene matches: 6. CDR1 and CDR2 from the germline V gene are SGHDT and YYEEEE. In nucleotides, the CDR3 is TGTGCCAGCAGCTTGCCGGGGACTAGCGAGGCCTACGAGCAGTACTTC. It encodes CASSLPGTSEAYEQYF. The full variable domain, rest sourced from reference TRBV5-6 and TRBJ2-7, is DAGVTQSPTHLIKTRGQQVTLRCSPKSGHDTVSWYQQALGQGPQFIFQYYEEEERQRGNFPDRFSGHQFPNYSSELNVNALLLGDSALYLCASSLPGTSEAYEQYFGPGTRLTVT.

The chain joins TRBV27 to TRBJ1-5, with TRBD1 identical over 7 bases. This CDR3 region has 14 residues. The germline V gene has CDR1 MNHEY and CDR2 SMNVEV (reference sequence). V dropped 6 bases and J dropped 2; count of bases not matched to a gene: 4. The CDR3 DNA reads TGTGCCAGCAGCACCGACAGGGGCAATCAGCCCCAGCATTTT. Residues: CASSTDRGNQPQHF.

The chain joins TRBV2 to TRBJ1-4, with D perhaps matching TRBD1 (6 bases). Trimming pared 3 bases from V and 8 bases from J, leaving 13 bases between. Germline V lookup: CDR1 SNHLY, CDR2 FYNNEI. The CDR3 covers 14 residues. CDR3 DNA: TGTGCCAGCAGTGAGAGGGGGATACAGGAAAAACTGTTTTTT. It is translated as CASSERGIQEKLFF.

The CDR3 coding sequence is TGTGCCAGCAGCCCAGAGGCGGGGGTAAACCCCGGGGAGCTGTTTTTT. The encoded protein is CASSPEAGVNPGELFF. The V and J genes are TRBV9 and TRBJ2-2, with 7 bases that match TRBD2. Germline V gene lookup returns CDR1 SGDLS and CDR2 YYNGEE. The junction had 12 bases not matched to a gene; V was cut back by 4 bases and J by 6 bases. The CDR3 has 16 amino acids.

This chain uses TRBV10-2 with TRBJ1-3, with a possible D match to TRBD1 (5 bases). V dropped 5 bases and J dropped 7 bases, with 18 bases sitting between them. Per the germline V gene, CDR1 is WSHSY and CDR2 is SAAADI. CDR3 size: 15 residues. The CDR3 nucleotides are TGCGCCAGCAGTCTGACAGAGGTGGTCGGGAACACCATATATTTT. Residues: CASSLTEVVGNTIYF.